This is a list of T cell receptor beta chains from one sample in a study of blood T cell repertoires in COVID-19. Data came from immunoSEQ multiplex PCR; TCRdb stores just in-frame clones and leaves some out. Here the sample spans 270,000 or so clones, around 89% being singletons. Source material: peripheral blood. These receptors came from a woman aged 55-70 years with COVID-19, enrolled during active disease. CDR3s include the opening cysteine and the closing phenylalanine or tryptophan. A D gene is named only where the DNA matches it firmly. Expanded clones get a size class; other rows say once, few or many, or leave the size out.

V gene	D gene	clone size	J gene	CDR3 protein	CDR3 DNA
TRBV3-1/TRBV3-2	NA	NA	TRBJ1-3	CASSQVVAGPHASGNTIYF	TGTGCCAGCAGCCAAGTGGTTGCGGGGCCCCACGCATCTGGAAACACCATATATTTT
TRBV19	TRBD1	NA	TRBJ1-3	CATRGQGISGNTIYF	TGTGCCACGAGGGGGCAGGGGATATCTGGAAACACCATATATTTT
TRBV9	NA	NA	TRBJ1-4	CASSVVGRGNEKLFF	TGTGCCAGCAGCGTAGTTGGAAGGGGGAATGAAAAACTGTTTTTT
TRBV7-2	NA	once	TRBJ2-7	CASSLFGGPSYEQYF	TGTGCCAGCAGCTTATTCGGAGGCCCGTCCTACGAGCAGTACTTC
TRBV6-2/TRBV6-3	NA	NA	TRBJ1-4	CASSYRGAREKLFF	TGTGCCAGCAGTTACCGCGGGGCTCGTGAAAAACTGTTTTTT
TRBV5-4	TRBD1	NA	TRBJ1-1	CASSSAQGALVNTEAFF	TGTGCCAGCAGCTCGGCACAGGGGGCGCTGGTCAACACTGAAGCTTTCTTT
TRBV29-1	NA	NA	TRBJ1-2	CSVSGSGEGYTF	TGCAGCGTTAGCGGTTCTGGGGAAGGCTACACCTTC
TRBV2	NA	NA	TRBJ1-1	CASSGRRLGTEAFF	TGTGCCAGCAGTGGTCGCAGGTTGGGCACTGAAGCTTTCTTT
TRBV7-3	TRBD2	NA	TRBJ2-1	CASSLHPSGGHSYNEQFF	TGTGCCAGCAGCTTACATCCTAGCGGGGGCCATTCCTACAATGAGCAGTTCTTC
TRBV25-1	NA	NA	TRBJ1-5	CASSEEGGLGSNQPQHF	TGTGCCAGCAGTGAAGAGGGAGGCTTGGGTAGCAATCAGCCCCAGCATTTT
TRBV4-3	NA	NA	TRBJ1-2	CASSQDQGNYGYTF	TGCGCCAGCAGCCAAGATCAGGGCAACTATGGCTACACCTTC
TRBV5-5	NA	NA	TRBJ1-6	CASSLWGDAIDSPLHF	TGTGCCAGCAGTTTATGGGGGGATGCGATAGATTCACCCCTCCACTTT
TRBV3-1/TRBV3-2	NA	once	TRBJ1-3	CASSQGGGYGNTIYF	TGTGCCAGCAGCCAAGGGGGAGGTTACGGAAACACCATATATTTT
TRBV7-9	NA	NA	TRBJ1-1	CASSPDLTEAFF	TGTGCCAGCAGCCCGGACTTGACTGAAGCTTTCTTT
TRBV19	TRBD2	once	TRBJ2-5	CASSIKRGAQETQYF	TGTGCCAGTAGTATAAAGCGGGGGGCCCAAGAGACCCAGTACTTC
TRBV6-5	TRBD2	NA	TRBJ2-5	CASSYSSGGATETQYF	TGTGCCAGCAGTTACTCAAGCGGGGGGGCCACAGAGACCCAGTACTTC
TRBV3-1/TRBV3-2	TRBD1	once	TRBJ1-5	CASSPTGRSNQPQHF	TGTGCCAGCAGCCCGACAGGGAGGAGCAATCAGCCCCAGCATTTT
TRBV4-3	TRBD2	NA	TRBJ2-1	CASSPGTSRYNEQFF	TGCGCCAGCAGCCCGGGGACTAGCCGCTACAATGAGCAGTTCTTC
TRBV19	TRBD1	NA	TRBJ2-1	CASSIGTGQVFIYEQFF	TGTGCCAGTAGTATAGGCACGGGACAGGTGTTTATTTATGAGCAGTTCTTC
TRBV5-1	NA	NA	TRBJ2-3	CASAQTDTQYF	TGCGCCAGTGCCCAGACTGATACGCAGTATTTT
TRBV18	TRBD1	NA	TRBJ1-1	CASSPQGDRVGSTFF	TGTGCCAGCTCACCACAGGGGGACAGGGTGGGATCTACTTTCTTT
TRBV23-1	TRBD1	NA	TRBJ2-7	CASTPAWDRYSYEQYF	TGCGCCAGCACCCCTGCGTGGGACAGGTATTCCTACGAGCAGTACTTC
TRBV6-5	NA	NA	TRBJ1-6	CASSYWEGYNSPLHF	TGTGCCAGCAGTTATTGGGAGGGTTACAATTCACCCCTCCACTTT
TRBV30	NA	NA	TRBJ1-3	CAGAGFSGNTIYF	TGTGCCGGGGCAGGGTTCTCTGGAAACACCATATATTTT
TRBV14	NA	NA	TRBJ2-1	CASSQDGGNSYNEQFF	TGTGCCAGCAGCCAAGATGGGGGCAACTCCTACAATGAGCAGTTCTTC
TRBV7-9	TRBD1	NA	TRBJ1-6	CASSSGQGLTSPLHF	TGTGCCAGCAGCTCCGGACAGGGGCTTACTTCACCCCTCCACTTT
TRBV7-2	TRBD2	NA	TRBJ2-1	CASSLILAGGNEQFF	TGTGCCAGCAGCTTAATCCTAGCGGGGGGGAATGAGCAGTTCTTC
TRBV6-5	TRBD1	NA	TRBJ1-4	CASSYFSGTVNEKLFF	TGTGCCAGCAGTTACTTTTCCGGGACAGTTAATGAAAAACTGTTTTTT
TRBV19	TRBD1	few	TRBJ1-2	CASSVGQGYGYTF	TGTGCCAGTAGTGTGGGACAGGGCTATGGCTACACCTTC
TRBV6-2/TRBV6-3	TRBD2	NA	TRBJ2-5	CASSNIAGGRETQYF	TGTGCCAGCAGTAATATAGCGGGGGGGCGGGAGACCCAGTACTTC
TRBV6-2/TRBV6-3	NA	NA	TRBJ1-2	CASSYSRVGNYGYTF	TGTGCCAGCAGTTACTCCCGGGTGGGTAACTATGGCTACACCTTC
TRBV7-2	NA	NA	TRBJ2-2	CASSFNQGTGELFF	TGTGCCAGCAGCTTCAACCAGGGAACCGGGGAGCTGTTTTTT
TRBV27	NA	NA	TRBJ1-6	CASSAQGRRSYNSPLHF	TGTGCCAGCAGTGCTCAGGGGCGAAGGTCCTATAATTCACCCCTCCACTTT
TRBV12-5	NA	NA	TRBJ2-6	CASGVQGANVLTF	TGTGCTAGTGGCGTCCAGGGGGCCAACGTCCTGACTTTC
TRBV2	NA	NA	TRBJ1-3	CASSAEGLLGNTIYF	TGTGCCAGCAGTGCTGAGGGCCTCCTCGGAAACACCATATATTTT
TRBV27	TRBD2	NA	TRBJ2-5	CASKGARGGFETQYF	TGTGCCAGCAAAGGGGCTCGCGGGGGGTTCGAGACCCAGTACTTC
TRBV4-1	TRBD2	NA	TRBJ2-5	CASSHPGLAGRGQETQYF	TGCGCCAGCAGCCACCCGGGACTAGCGGGCAGGGGGCAAGAGACCCAGTACTTC
TRBV30	NA	NA	TRBJ1-1	CAWSGPERGTEAFF	TGTGCCTGGAGTGGGCCAGAAAGGGGAACTGAAGCTTTCTTT
TRBV7-9	TRBD1	NA	TRBJ1-6	CASSRNDRGNSPLHF	TGTGCCAGCAGCCGTAACGACAGGGGCAATTCACCCCTCCACTTT
TRBV7-9	TRBD1	NA	TRBJ1-1	CASSRQSGQGGTEAFF	TGTGCCAGCAGCCGACAATCGGGACAGGGGGGGACTGAAGCTTTCTTT
TRBV5-1	TRBD1	NA	TRBJ1-2	CASERDRGQGGYTF	TGCGCCAGCGAGCGGGACAGGGGGCAAGGTGGCTACACCTTC
TRBV6-2/TRBV6-3	NA	NA	TRBJ1-4	CASSYFRPGPNEKLFF	TGTGCCAGCAGTTATTTTCGCCCAGGGCCTAATGAAAAACTGTTTTTT
TRBV6-5	NA	NA	TRBJ2-7	CVSHSLVSSEQYF	TGTGTCAGTCACAGTTTAGTAAGTTCCGAGCAGTACTTC
TRBV5-6	NA	NA	TRBJ1-4	CASSLDRELFF	TGTGCCAGCAGCTTGGACAGGGAACTGTTTTTT
TRBV11-3	NA	NA	TRBJ1-1	CASSSTANTEAFF	TGTGCCAGCAGCTCGACAGCGAACACTGAAGCTTTCTTT
TRBV12-3/TRBV12-4	NA	NA	TRBJ1-5	CASLGSGQPQHF	TGTGCCAGCTTGGGTTCGGGACAGCCCCAGCATTTT
TRBV6-2/TRBV6-3	TRBD2	NA	TRBJ2-4	CASSYESGGLKNIQYF	TGTGCCAGCAGTTACGAGAGCGGGGGGCTAAAAAACATTCAGTACTTC
TRBV9	TRBD1	few	TRBJ1-3	CASTPTGDSGNTIYF	TGTGCCAGCACCCCGACAGGGGACTCTGGAAACACCATATATTTT
TRBV29-1	TRBD2	NA	TRBJ2-1	CSVESSGNTYNEQFF	TGCAGCGTGGAGTCTAGCGGCAATACCTACAATGAGCAGTTCTTC
TRBV9	NA	NA	TRBJ1-1	CASSVWAGNTEAFF	TGTGCCAGCAGCGTTTGGGCCGGGAACACTGAAGCTTTCTTT
TRBV6-6	TRBD1	NA	TRBJ2-7	CASSYMSGGSYEQYF	TGTGCCAGCAGTTACATGTCAGGGGGTTCCTACGAGCAGTACTTC
TRBV5-1	TRBD1	NA	TRBJ1-1	CASSPRQGLSEAFF	TGCGCCAGCAGCCCTAGACAGGGTCTTTCCGAAGCTTTCTTT
TRBV6-5	NA	few	TRBJ1-2	CASSYSPEQGAGYTF	TGTGCCAGCAGTTACAGCCCCGAACAGGGTGCTGGCTACACCTTC
TRBV4-1	NA	NA	TRBJ1-4	CASSQDWTTGDEKLFF	TGCGCCAGCAGCCAAGATTGGACGACGGGGGATGAAAAACTGTTTTTT
TRBV19	TRBD1	once	TRBJ1-5	CASRRGRGDEDNQPQHF	TGTGCCAGTCGTAGGGGGCGAGGGGATGAAGACAATCAGCCCCAGCATTTT
TRBV9	TRBD2	NA	TRBJ2-1	CASSPVGRGLYNEQFF	TGTGCCAGCAGCCCGGTGGGGCGGGGGTTGTACAATGAGCAGTTCTTC
TRBV20-1	NA	NA	TRBJ2-7	CSASGGGQWRFAGISYEQYF	TGCAGTGCTAGTGGTGGGGGACAGTGGCGTTTTGCGGGGATCTCCTACGAGCAGTACTTC
TRBV5-6	NA	NA	TRBJ1-5	CASSLGFGQPQHF	TGTGCCAGCAGCTTGGGGTTCGGTCAGCCCCAGCATTTT
TRBV3-1/TRBV3-2	NA	NA	TRBJ1-1	CASSLTENTEAFF	TGTGCCAGCAGCCTAACAGAGAACACTGAAGCTTTCTTT